The clone carrying this TCR beta chain showed up many times. Antigen specificity is unknown. The data belong to a study of early T cells in non-severe SARS-CoV-2 infection. Background on the study: Unpaired chains resulted from sequencing bulk RNA of unsorted whole blood. Study outcomes and limitations: Lookups in VDJdb leaned toward anti-spike CD8 responses and missed private and CD4 specificities.

This CDR3 spans 15 amino acids. V shed 0 bases, J shed 4 bases, and the junction held 4 bases outside the gene matches. Germline values: CDR1 MNHNS, CDR2 SASEGT. Individual cDNA molecules were tagged with unique molecular identifiers, the study reported. TCRdb passed the 5' RACE reads through MiXCR, listing each CDR3 protein once. Seen here are some 71,000 distinct CDR3 sequences, roughly 10% observed once, and the top ten hold around 6.3%. V is TRBV6-1 and J is TRBJ1-2, with 8 bases that match TRBD1. The sample consisted of whole blood. The receptor comes from an adult who was a healthcare worker with PCR-confirmed SARS-CoV-2 infection or an uninfected control (not recorded which). The CDR3 DNA follows: TGTGCCAGCAGTGAAGCAAGGACAGGGACCTATGGCTACACCTTC. As protein: CASSEARTGTYGYTF.